This T cell receptor beta chain was sequenced for a study of cytomegalovirus exposure and HLA in healthy donors. Turning to this clone: Its antigen is not identified.

The study's findings and limits: Excluded were some V segments that proved indistinguishable, including TRBV6-2 and TRBV6-3. An analysis was carried out later, and it reportedly showed fewer N-insertions in an Asian-associated ancestry cluster than the roughly 670-donor mean. Researchers counted some 150 TCR beta chains as cytomegalovirus-associated.

V was clipped by 7 bases and J by 2 bases, with 9 bases between them. Germline CDR1 LNHDA, CDR2 SQIVND (reference sequence). The CDR3 length is 14 residues. PCR employed 60 Vbeta and 13 Jbeta primers. TCRdb keeps only in-frame clones here, not all; method: immunoSEQ multiplex PCR. The sample contains 150,000 to 200,000 clones, approximately 79% of which appear only once. The TCR comes from a woman aged 25-40 years in good health and CMV-seropositive. The sequenced material came from PBMCs. V gene TRBV19 combines with J gene TRBJ2-6; D is unclear. DNA for the CDR3: TGTGCCAGTACTTTCACGGCTGGGGCCAACGTCCTGACTTTC. Translated, it gives CASTFTAGANVLTF.